Each of the 6 T cell receptor beta chains below was sequenced from the same sample in a study of T cell responses to AZD1222 COVID-19 vaccine. Profiling relied on immunoSEQ multiplex PCR, and the TCRdb table lists in-frame clones only, not all of them. The sample comprises about 140,000 clones, roughly 92% of which are singletons, and less than 9.5% rests with the top ten. The sample in question was peripheral blood, obtained 28 days after the second AZD1222 dose. The receptors come from an adult who received the AZD1222 COVID-19 vaccine.

V usage is TRBV11-2 and J usage is TRBJ1-5; D remains ambiguous. CDR3 length equals 16 residues. Trimming pared 5 bases from V and 5 bases from J, leaving 19 bases between. Germline lookup yields CDR1 SGHAT and CDR2 FQNNGV. The CDR3 bases are TGTGCCAGCAGCCCGGGCGAACGGGGAGGAGATCAGCCCCAGCATTTT. Its protein product is CASSPGERGGDQPQHF.

V usage is TRBV5-6 and J usage is TRBJ2-5; D unclear. Germline CDR1 reads SGHDT; CDR2 reads YYEEEE. With 4 bases removed from V and 4 bases from J, the gap between germline ends came to 8 bases. The length of the CDR3 is 12 residues. The CDR3 sequence: CASSIKRETQYF. The DNA for the CDR3 is TGTGCCAGCAGCATCAAGCGAGAGACCCAGTACTTC.

This chain connects TRBV9 to TRBJ1-2; 9 nucleotides align to TRBD1. V shed 4 bases, J shed 7 bases, and the junction held 11 bases outside the gene matches. This CDR3 comprises 15 residues. CDR1 SGDLS and CDR2 YYNGEE come from the germline V gene. The CDR3 DNA follows: TGTGCCAGCAGCTACACCGGGACAGGGTGGTTTGGCTACACCTTC. It is translated as CASSYTGTGWFGYTF.

The V gene is TRBV4-1, the J gene TRBJ2-1, with 14 positions matching TRBD2. The CDR3 contains 17 residues. Germline V gene sequence: CDR1 MGHRA, CDR2 YSYEKL. Trimming at V came to 1 base and at J to 5 bases, leaving 4 bases not matched to a gene. The CDR3 nucleotides are TGCGCCAGCAGCCAAGCGACTAGCGGGAGGGCCGACAATGAGCAGTTCTTC. This gives the protein CASSQATSGRADNEQFF.

The chain combines TRBV7-3 with TRBJ2-1; either TRBD1 or TRBD2 may supply D (6 bases each). Germline V lookup: CDR1 SGHTA, CDR2 FQGTGA. V was clipped by 3 bases and J by 2 bases, with 11 bases between them. The CDR3 length is 15 residues. The CDR3 nucleotides read TGTGCCAGCAGCTTCGGGGGCCGCGCCTACAATGAGCAGTTCTTC. Translating gives CASSFGGRAYNEQFF.

This clone was recorded once. The chain employs TRBV29-1 and TRBJ1-2; possibly TRBD1 for D (5 bases). Germline V lookup: CDR1 SQVTM, CDR2 ANQGSEA. Trimming stripped 6 bases from V and 7 bases from J, with 15 bases between. The CDR3 is 12 amino acids. The CDR3 coding sequence is TGCAGCGTGGAAAGGTCAGGGTTTGGCTACACCTTC. Its protein is CSVERSGFGYTF.